This T cell receptor (beta chain) was profiled in a study of blood T cell repertoires in COVID-19. In the study overall: T cells, B-cell-depleted T cells, or PBMCs provided the cDNA or gDNA that served as material.

Only in-frame clones appear in the TCRdb table, and some are missing; sequencing was by immunoSEQ multiplex PCR. The data show around 210,000 clones, about nine tenths seen once. Deletions cut 4 bases from V and 5 bases from J, with 14 bases between. The CDR3 runs to 14 residues. CDR1 is ENHRY, CDR2 SYGVKD, per germline. The rearrangement uses TRBV10-3 and TRBJ1-1; D gene ambiguous. Sequenced material: peripheral blood. The receptor comes from a woman between 65 and 79 years old with acute or convalescent COVID-19. As DNA, the CDR3 is TGTGCCATCAGTGTAGCGGGAGGCCCAACTGAAGCTTTCTTT. This sequence encodes CAISVAGGPTEAFF.